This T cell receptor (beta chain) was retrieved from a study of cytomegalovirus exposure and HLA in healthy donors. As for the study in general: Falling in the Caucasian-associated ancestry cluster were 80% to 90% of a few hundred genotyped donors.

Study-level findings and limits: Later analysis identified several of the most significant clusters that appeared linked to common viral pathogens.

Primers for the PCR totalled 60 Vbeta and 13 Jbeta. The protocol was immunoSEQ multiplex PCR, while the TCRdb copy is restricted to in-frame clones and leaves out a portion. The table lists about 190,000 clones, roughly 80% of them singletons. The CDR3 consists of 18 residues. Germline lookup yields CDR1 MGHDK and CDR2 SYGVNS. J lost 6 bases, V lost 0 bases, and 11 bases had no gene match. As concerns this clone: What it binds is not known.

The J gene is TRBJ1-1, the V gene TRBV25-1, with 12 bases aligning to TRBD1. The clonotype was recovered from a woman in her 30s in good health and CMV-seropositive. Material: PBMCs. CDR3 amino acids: CASSEYGTGGAKASEAFF. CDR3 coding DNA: TGTGCCAGCAGTGAATATGGGACAGGGGGCGCGAAGGCATCTGAAGCTTTCTTT.